This T cell receptor (beta chain) was retrieved from a study of blood T cells in healthy people across ages. The CDR3 has 13 residues. V was shortened by 6 bases and J by 1 base, with 9 bases between the two germline ends. Germline CDR1 and CDR2: KGHSH and LQKENI. Each individual donor underwent a draw of ten milliliters of peripheral blood. Per sample, no less than 5.5 micrograms of total RNA were extracted. Alongside a J-beta primer mix, a sample-barcoded 5' primer served in a second PCR lasting about 6 to 11 cycles. MiXCR, run by TCRdb on the 5' RACE reads, gives a single entry per CDR3 protein. The repertoire consists of around 320,000 distinct CDR3 sequences, with around 27% occurring once and the leading ten covering 29%. This clonotype appeared many times.

Material: blood. This TCR was recovered from a woman between 65 and 79 years old in good health. The chain combines TRBV18 with TRBJ1-1, with D unclear. The CDR3 DNA follows: TGTGCCAGCTCTCAACGACAGAACACTGAAGCTTTCTTT. It yields the protein CASSQRQNTEAFF.